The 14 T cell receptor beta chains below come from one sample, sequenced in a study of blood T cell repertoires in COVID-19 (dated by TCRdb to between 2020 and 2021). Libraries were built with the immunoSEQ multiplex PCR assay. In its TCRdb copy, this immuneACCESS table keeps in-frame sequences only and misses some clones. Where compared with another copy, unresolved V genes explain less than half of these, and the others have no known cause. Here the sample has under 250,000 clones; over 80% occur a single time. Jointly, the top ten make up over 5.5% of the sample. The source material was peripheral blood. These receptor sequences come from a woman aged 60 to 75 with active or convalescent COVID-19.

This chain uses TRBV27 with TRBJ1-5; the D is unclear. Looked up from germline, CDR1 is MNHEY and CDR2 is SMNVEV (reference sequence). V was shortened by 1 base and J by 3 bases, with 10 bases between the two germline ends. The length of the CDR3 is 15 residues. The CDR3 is CASSLYYGLNQPQHF. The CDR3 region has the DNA TGTGCCAGCAGTTTATATTACGGACTCAATCAGCCCCAGCATTTT.

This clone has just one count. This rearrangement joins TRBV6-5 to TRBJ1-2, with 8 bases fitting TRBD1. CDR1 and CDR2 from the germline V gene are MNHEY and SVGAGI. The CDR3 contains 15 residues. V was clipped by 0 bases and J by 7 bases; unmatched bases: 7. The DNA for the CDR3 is TGTGCCAGCAGTTACTCCTCAGGGGGCGCGGGTGGCTACACCTTC. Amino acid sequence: CASSYSSGGAGGYTF.

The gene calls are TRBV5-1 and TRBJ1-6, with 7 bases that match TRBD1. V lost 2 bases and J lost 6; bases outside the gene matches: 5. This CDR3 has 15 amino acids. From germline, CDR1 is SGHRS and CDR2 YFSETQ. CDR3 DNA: TGCGCCAGCAGCTTCGTTGGGGACAGTAATTCACCCCTCCACTTT. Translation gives CASSFVGDSNSPLHF.

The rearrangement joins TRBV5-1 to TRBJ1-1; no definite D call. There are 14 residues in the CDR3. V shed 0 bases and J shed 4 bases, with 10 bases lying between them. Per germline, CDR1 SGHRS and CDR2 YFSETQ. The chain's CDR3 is CASSLGTSGTEAFF. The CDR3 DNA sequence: TGCGCCAGCAGCTTGGGTACGAGCGGCACTGAAGCTTTCTTT.

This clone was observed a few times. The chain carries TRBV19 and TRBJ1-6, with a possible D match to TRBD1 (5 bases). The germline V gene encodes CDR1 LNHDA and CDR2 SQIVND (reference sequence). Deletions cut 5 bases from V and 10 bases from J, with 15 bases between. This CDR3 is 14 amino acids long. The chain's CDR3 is CASSEAGTHSPLHF. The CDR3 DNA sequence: TGTGCCAGTAGTGAGGCAGGGACTCACTCACCCCTCCACTTT.

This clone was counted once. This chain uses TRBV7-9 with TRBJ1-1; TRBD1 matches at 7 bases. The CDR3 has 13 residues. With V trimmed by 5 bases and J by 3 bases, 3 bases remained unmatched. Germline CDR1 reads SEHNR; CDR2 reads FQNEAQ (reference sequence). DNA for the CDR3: TGTGCCAGCAGCCAAACAGGGGACACTGAAGCTTTCTTT. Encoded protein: CASSQTGDTEAFF.

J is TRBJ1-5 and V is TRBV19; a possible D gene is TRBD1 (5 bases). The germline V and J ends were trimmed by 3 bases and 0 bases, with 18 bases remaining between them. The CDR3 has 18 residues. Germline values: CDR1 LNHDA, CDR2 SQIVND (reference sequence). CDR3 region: CASSITDRAVDSNQPQHF. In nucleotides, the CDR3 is TGTGCCAGTAGTATCACAGACAGAGCCGTAGATAGCAATCAGCCCCAGCATTTT.

The DNA for the CDR3 is TGTGCCAGCAGCCCGGGACTAGCGGAATACAATGAGCAGTTCTTC. Protein product: CASSPGLAEYNEQFF. The chain is built from TRBV7-2 and TRBJ2-1, with 11 bases lining up with TRBD2. Trimming removed 5 bases from V and 4 bases from J; junction bases left unmatched: 4. CDR3 size: 15 residues. Germline V CDR1 and CDR2: SGHTA, FQGNSA. Supplemented by reference TRBV7-2 and TRBJ2-1, the full variable domain reads GAGVSQSPSNKVTEKGKDVELRCDPISGHTALYWYRQSLGQGLEFLIYFQGNSAPDKSGLPSDRFSAERTGGSVSTLTIQRTQQEDSAVYLCASSPGLAEYNEQFFGPGTRLTVL.

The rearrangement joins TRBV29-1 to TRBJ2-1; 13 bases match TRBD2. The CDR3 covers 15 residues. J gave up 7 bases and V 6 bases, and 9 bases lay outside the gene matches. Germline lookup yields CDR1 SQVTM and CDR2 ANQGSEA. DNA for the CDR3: TGCAGCGTAGCCGGGACTAGCGGGATCGGGAATGAGCAGTTCTTC. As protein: CSVAGTSGIGNEQFF.

CDR3 sequence (DNA): TGTGCCAGCAAACCCCGGGACAGGGGATATCGAGAGACCCAGTACTTC. This encodes CASKPRDRGYRETQYF. The gene calls are TRBV6-6 and TRBJ2-5; 10 bases match TRBD1. J was trimmed by 4 bases and V by 7 bases; bases with no gene match: 12. There are 16 residues in the CDR3. The germline V gene encodes CDR1 MNHNY and CDR2 SVGAGI (reference sequence).

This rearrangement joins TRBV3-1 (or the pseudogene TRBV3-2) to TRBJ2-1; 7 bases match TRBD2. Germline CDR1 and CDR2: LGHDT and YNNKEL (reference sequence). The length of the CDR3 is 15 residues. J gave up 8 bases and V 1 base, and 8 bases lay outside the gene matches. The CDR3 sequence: CASSQGAGAADEQFF. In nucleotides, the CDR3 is TGTGCCAGCAGCCAAGGGGCGGGAGCAGCAGATGAGCAGTTCTTC.

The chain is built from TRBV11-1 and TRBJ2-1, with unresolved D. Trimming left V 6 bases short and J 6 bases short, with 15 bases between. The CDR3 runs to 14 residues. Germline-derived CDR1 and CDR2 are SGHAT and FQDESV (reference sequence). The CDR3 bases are TGTGCCAGCAGTCCCAATTATTGGCCCAATGAGCAGTTCTTC. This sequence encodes CASSPNYWPNEQFF.

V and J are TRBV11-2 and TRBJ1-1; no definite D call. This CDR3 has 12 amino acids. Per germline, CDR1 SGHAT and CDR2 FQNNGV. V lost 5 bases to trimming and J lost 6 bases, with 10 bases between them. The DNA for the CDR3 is TGTGCCAGCAGCGTAAGCGGCGCTGAAGCTTTCTTT. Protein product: CASSVSGAEAFF.

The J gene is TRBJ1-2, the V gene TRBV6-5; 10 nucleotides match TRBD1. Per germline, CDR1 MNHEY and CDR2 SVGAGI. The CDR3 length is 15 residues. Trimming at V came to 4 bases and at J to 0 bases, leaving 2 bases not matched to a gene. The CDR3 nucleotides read TGTGCCAGCAGTTGGACAGGGGGAGCTAACTATGGCTACACCTTC. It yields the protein CASSWTGGANYGYTF.